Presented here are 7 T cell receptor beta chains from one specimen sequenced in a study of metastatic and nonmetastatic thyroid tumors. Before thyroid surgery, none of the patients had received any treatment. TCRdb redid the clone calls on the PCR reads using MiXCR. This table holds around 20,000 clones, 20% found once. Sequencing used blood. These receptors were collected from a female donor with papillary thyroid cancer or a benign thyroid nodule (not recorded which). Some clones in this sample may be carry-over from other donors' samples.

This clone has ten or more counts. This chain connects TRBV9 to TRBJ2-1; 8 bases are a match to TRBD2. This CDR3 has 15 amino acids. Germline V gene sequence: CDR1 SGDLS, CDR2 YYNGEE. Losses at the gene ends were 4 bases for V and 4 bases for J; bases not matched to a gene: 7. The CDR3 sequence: CASSPAGVVYNEQFF. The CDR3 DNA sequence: TGTGCCAGCAGCCCAGCGGGAGTGGTTTACAATGAGCAGTTCTTC. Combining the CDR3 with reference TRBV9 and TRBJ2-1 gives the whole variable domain DSGVTQTPKHLITATGQRVTLRCSPRSGDLSVYWYQQSLDQGLQFLIQYYNGEERAKGNILERFSAQQFPDLHSELNLSSLELGDSALYFCASSPAGVVYNEQFFGPGTRLTVL.

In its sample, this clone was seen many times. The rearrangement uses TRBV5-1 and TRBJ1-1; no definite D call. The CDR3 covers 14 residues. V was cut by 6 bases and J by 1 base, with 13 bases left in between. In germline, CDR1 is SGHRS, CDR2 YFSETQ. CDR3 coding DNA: TGCGCCAGCATTCTTGGCCCCTCGAACACTGAAGCTTTCTTT. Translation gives CASILGPSNTEAFF.

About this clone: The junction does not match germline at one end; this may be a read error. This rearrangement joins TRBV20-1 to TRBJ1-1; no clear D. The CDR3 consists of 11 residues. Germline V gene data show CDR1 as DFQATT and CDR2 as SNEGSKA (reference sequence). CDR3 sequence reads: CSARDLDKALF. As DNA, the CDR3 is TGCAGTGCTAGAGACCTAGACAAAGCTTTATTT.

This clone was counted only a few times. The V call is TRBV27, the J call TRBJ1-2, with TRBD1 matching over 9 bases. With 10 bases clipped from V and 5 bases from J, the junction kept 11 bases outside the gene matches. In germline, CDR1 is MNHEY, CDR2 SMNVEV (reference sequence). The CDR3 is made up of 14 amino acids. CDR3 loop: CAIIWAGQGYGYTF. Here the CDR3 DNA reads TGTGCCATCATCTGGGCGGGACAGGGTTATGGCTACACCTTC.

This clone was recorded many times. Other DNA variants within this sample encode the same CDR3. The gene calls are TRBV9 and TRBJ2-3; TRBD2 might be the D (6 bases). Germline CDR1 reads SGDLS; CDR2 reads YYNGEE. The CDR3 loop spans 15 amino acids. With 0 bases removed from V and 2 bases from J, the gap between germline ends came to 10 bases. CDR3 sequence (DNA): TGTGCCAGCAGCGTAGGGGTAGCGGCCACAGATACGCAGTATTTT. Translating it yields CASSVGVAATDTQYF. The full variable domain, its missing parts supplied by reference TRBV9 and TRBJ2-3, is DSGVTQTPKHLITATGQRVTLRCSPRSGDLSVYWYQQSLDQGLQFLIQYYNGEERAKGNILERFSAQQFPDLHSELNLSSLELGDSALYFCASSVGVAATDTQYFGPGTRLTVL.

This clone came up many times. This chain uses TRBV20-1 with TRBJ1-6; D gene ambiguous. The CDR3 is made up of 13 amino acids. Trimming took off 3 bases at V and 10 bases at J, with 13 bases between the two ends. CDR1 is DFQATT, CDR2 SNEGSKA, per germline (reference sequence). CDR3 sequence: CSARDAPGSPLHF. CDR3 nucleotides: TGCAGTGCTAGGGACGCCCCGGGGTCACCCCTCCACTTT.

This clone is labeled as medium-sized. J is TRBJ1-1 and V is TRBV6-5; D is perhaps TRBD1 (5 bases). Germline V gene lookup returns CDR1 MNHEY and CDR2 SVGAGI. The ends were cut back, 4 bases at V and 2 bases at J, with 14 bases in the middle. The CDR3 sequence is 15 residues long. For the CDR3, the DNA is TGTGCCAGCAGTTTCTCCCGCAGGGTCAACACTGAAGCTTTCTTT. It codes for CASSFSRRVNTEAFF.